A selection of T cell receptor beta chains follows, all from one sample in a study of T cell repertoires in cytomegalovirus infection. One entry per CDR3 protein, called by TCRdb with MiXCR from the reads. The sample comprises about 210,000 distinct CDR3 sequences, about 7% of which are singletons, and around 6.5% rests with the top ten. The sequencing sample was made of PBMCs. All receptors derive from a human donor in good health (CMV status not recorded). Some clones in this sample may be carry-over from other donors' samples. Each CDR3 is given with its conserved first and last residue. A D gene is named only where the DNA matches it firmly. Clone size is stated in some rows and not others, as once, few, many or a class when expanded.

CDR3 protein: CASSLSGTGFAEAFF; CDR3 DNA: TGTGCCAGCAGCTTAAGCGGGACAGGCTTCGCTGAAGCTTTCTTT; clone size: many; D gene: TRBD1; V gene: TRBV7-2; J gene: TRBJ1-1
CDR3 protein: CASSIRGQTYNSPLHF; CDR3 DNA: TGTGCCAGTAGTATAAGGGGACAAACCTATAATTCACCCCTCCACTTT; clone size: -; D gene: -; V gene: TRBV19; J gene: TRBJ1-6
CDR3 protein: CASSYSSPGNVYSPLHF; CDR3 DNA: TGTGCCAGCAGTTACTCGAGTCCGGGGAATGTCTACTCACCCCTCCACTTT; clone size: many; D gene: -; V gene: TRBV6-2/TRBV6-3; J gene: TRBJ1-6
CDR3 protein: CSAGRQGRSEQYF; CDR3 DNA: TGCAGTGCTGGAAGACAGGGTAGGAGCGAGCAGTACTTC; clone size: -; D gene: TRBD1; V gene: TRBV20-1; J gene: TRBJ2-7
CDR3 protein: CASSPWTGINTGELFF; CDR3 DNA: TGTGCCAGCTCACCATGGACCGGGATCAACACCGGGGAGCTGTTTTTT; clone size: many; D gene: -; V gene: TRBV18; J gene: TRBJ2-2
CDR3 protein: CSARDVGLAGADTQYF; CDR3 DNA: TGCAGTGCTAGAGATGTGGGGCTAGCGGGGGCAGATACGCAGTATTTT; clone size: -; D gene: TRBD2; V gene: TRBV20-1; J gene: TRBJ2-3
CDR3 protein: CASSLKLGGYTF; CDR3 DNA: TGTGCCAGCAGCTTAAAATTGGGTGGCTACACCTTC; clone size: many; D gene: -; V gene: TRBV5-5; J gene: TRBJ1-2
CDR3 protein: CSVEDRRDLNYGYTF; CDR3 DNA: TGCAGCGTTGAAGATCGGCGGGACCTTAACTATGGCTACACCTTC; clone size: many; D gene: -; V gene: TRBV29-1; J gene: TRBJ1-2
CDR3 protein: CASSQDGGRLSYNEQFF; CDR3 DNA: TGTGCCAGCAGCCAAGATGGTGGGCGCCTCTCCTACAATGAGCAGTTCTTC; clone size: many; D gene: -; V gene: TRBV4-2; J gene: TRBJ2-1
CDR3 protein: CASSGEGYSYEQYF; CDR3 DNA: TGTGCCAGCAGCGGGGAGGGCTACTCCTACGAGCAGTACTTC; clone size: many; D gene: TRBD2; V gene: TRBV9; J gene: TRBJ2-7
CDR3 protein: CASSSDSLNSYEQYF; CDR3 DNA: TGTGCCAGCAGTTCAGACAGCCTAAACTCCTACGAGCAGTACTTC; clone size: many; D gene: -; V gene: TRBV12-3/TRBV12-4; J gene: TRBJ2-7
CDR3 protein: CASDPGGYSYNEQFF; CDR3 DNA: TGTGCCAGCGACCCAGGCGGGTACTCCTACAATGAGCAGTTCTTC; clone size: -; D gene: -; V gene: TRBV28; J gene: TRBJ2-1
CDR3 protein: CASSFEVWNTEAFF; CDR3 DNA: TGTGCCAGCAGCTTCGAGGTTTGGAACACTGAAGCTTTCTTT; clone size: few; D gene: -; V gene: TRBV5-5; J gene: TRBJ1-1
CDR3 protein: CAWEREMNTEAFF; CDR3 DNA: TGTGCCTGGGAGAGGGAGATGAACACTGAAGCTTTCTTT; clone size: many; D gene: -; V gene: TRBV30; J gene: TRBJ1-1
CDR3 protein: CATSETSGGANEQFF; CDR3 DNA: TGTGCCACCAGTGAGACTAGCGGGGGGGCAAATGAGCAGTTCTTC; clone size: many; D gene: TRBD2; V gene: TRBV24-1; J gene: TRBJ2-1
CDR3 protein: CSAVRVSSGNTIYF; CDR3 DNA: TGCAGCGCCGTCAGGGTGAGCTCTGGAAACACCATATATTTT; clone size: -; D gene: -; V gene: TRBV29-1; J gene: TRBJ1-3
CDR3 protein: CSGGDLRGGNTEAFF; CDR3 DNA: TGCAGCGGTGGGGACCTCAGGGGAGGGAACACTGAAGCTTTCTTT; clone size: -; D gene: -; V gene: TRBV29-1; J gene: TRBJ1-1
CDR3 protein: CASSIPSTDTQYF; CDR3 DNA: TGTGCCAGCAGCATCCCTAGCACAGATACGCAGTATTTT; clone size: many; D gene: -; V gene: TRBV7-2; J gene: TRBJ2-3
CDR3 protein: CASSMGTGGHYEQYF; CDR3 DNA: TGTGCCAGTAGTATGGGGACAGGGGGCCACTACGAGCAGTACTTC; clone size: many; D gene: TRBD1; V gene: TRBV19; J gene: TRBJ2-7
CDR3 protein: CASSYLHPIDQPQHF; CDR3 DNA: TGTGCCAGCAGTTACCTGCACCCTATTGATCAGCCCCAGCATTTT; clone size: many; D gene: -; V gene: TRBV6-2/TRBV6-3; J gene: TRBJ1-5
CDR3 protein: CASSLYGGQPQHF; CDR3 DNA: TGTGCCAGCAGCTTATACGGGGGCCAGCCCCAGCATTTT; clone size: many; D gene: -; V gene: TRBV7-2; J gene: TRBJ1-5
CDR3 protein: CASSPRTGKAEAFF; CDR3 DNA: TGTGCCAGCAGTCCCCGGACGGGTAAGGCTGAAGCTTTCTTT; clone size: many; D gene: -; V gene: TRBV27; J gene: TRBJ1-1
CDR3 protein: CASSFRTTEAFF; CDR3 DNA: TGTGCCAGCAGTTTCAGGACGACTGAAGCTTTCTTT; clone size: many; D gene: -; V gene: TRBV12-3/TRBV12-4; J gene: TRBJ1-1
CDR3 protein: CASSPPTSGLTREQYF; CDR3 DNA: TGTGCCAGCTCACCCCCGACTAGCGGGCTCACCAGGGAGCAGTACTTC; clone size: -; D gene: TRBD2; V gene: TRBV18; J gene: TRBJ2-7
CDR3 protein: CASSILQGQGETEAFF; CDR3 DNA: TGTGCCAGTAGTATCCTCCAGGGACAGGGGGAAACTGAAGCTTTCTTT; clone size: many; D gene: TRBD1; V gene: TRBV19; J gene: TRBJ1-1
CDR3 protein: CASSSYPRDGYTF; CDR3 DNA: TGTGCCAGCAGTTCCTACCCTAGGGATGGCTACACCTTC; clone size: many; D gene: -; V gene: TRBV27; J gene: TRBJ1-2
CDR3 protein: CASSYIIGRRSYTF; CDR3 DNA: TGTGCCAGCAGTTATATTATCGGGAGACGCAGCTACACCTTC; clone size: many; D gene: -; V gene: TRBV6-2/TRBV6-3; J gene: TRBJ1-2
CDR3 protein: CSARDVRVSSSYNSPLHF; CDR3 DNA: TGCAGTGCTAGAGACGTCCGGGTTTCGAGCTCCTATAATTCACCCCTCCACTTT; clone size: -; D gene: -; V gene: TRBV20-1; J gene: TRBJ1-6
CDR3 protein: CSVITGADNEQFF; CDR3 DNA: TGCAGCGTGATCACGGGCGCCGACAATGAGCAGTTCTTC; clone size: -; D gene: -; V gene: TRBV29-1; J gene: TRBJ2-1
CDR3 protein: CASSGPGQGAYGYTF; CDR3 DNA: TGTGCCAGCAGCGGGCCGGGACAGGGAGCCTATGGCTACACCTTC; clone size: many; D gene: TRBD1; V gene: TRBV7-8; J gene: TRBJ1-2
CDR3 protein: CSARDRVGNYGYTF; CDR3 DNA: TGCAGTGCTAGAGATCGTGTAGGGAACTATGGCTACACCTTC; clone size: many; D gene: -; V gene: TRBV20-1; J gene: TRBJ1-2
CDR3 protein: CASSPEGTNYGYTF; CDR3 DNA: TGCGCCAGCAGCCCGGAGGGTACTAACTATGGCTACACCTTC; clone size: many; D gene: -; V gene: TRBV5-1; J gene: TRBJ1-2
CDR3 protein: CSAERWGEEETQYF; CDR3 DNA: TGCAGTGCGGAGAGATGGGGGGAAGAAGAGACCCAGTACTTC; clone size: many; D gene: -; V gene: TRBV20-1; J gene: TRBJ2-5
CDR3 protein: CASSLNLLGGVLTF; CDR3 DNA: TGTGCCAGCAGTTTGAACCTTTTGGGGGGAGTCCTGACTTTC; clone size: -; D gene: -; V gene: TRBV12-3/TRBV12-4; J gene: TRBJ2-6
CDR3 protein: CASSQDHTEAFF; CDR3 DNA: TGTGCCAGCAGCCAAGACCACACTGAAGCTTTCTTT; clone size: many; D gene: -; V gene: TRBV14; J gene: TRBJ1-1
CDR3 protein: CASSLEGTSRETQYF; CDR3 DNA: TGTGCCAGCAGCTTAGAAGGGACTAGCCGGGAGACCCAGTACTTC; clone size: many; D gene: TRBD2; V gene: TRBV7-6; J gene: TRBJ2-5
CDR3 protein: CASSLAGRTPLHF; CDR3 DNA: TGTGCCAGCAGCTTAGCGGGGAGGACACCCCTCCACTTT; clone size: many; D gene: -; V gene: TRBV7-2; J gene: TRBJ1-6
CDR3 protein: CATSDGSGDTDTQYF; CDR3 DNA: TGTGCCACCAGTGATGGAAGCGGGGACACAGATACGCAGTATTTT; clone size: many; D gene: TRBD2; V gene: TRBV24-1; J gene: TRBJ2-3
CDR3 protein: CASSPLGGESYEQYF; CDR3 DNA: TGTGCCAGCAGCCCTCTCGGCGGGGAGTCCTACGAGCAGTACTTC; clone size: many; D gene: -; V gene: TRBV7-2; J gene: TRBJ2-7